Detailed here is one T cell receptor (beta chain). Extraction yielded at least 5.5 micrograms of total RNA per sample. These data originate in a study of blood T cells in healthy people across ages. Germline CDR1 and CDR2: SGHTS and YDEGEE. Germline trimming cut 4 bases from V and 2 bases from J; bases unmatched to any gene: 12. The CDR3 consists of 17 residues. It was with a sample-barcoded 5' primer and a J-beta primer mix that a second PCR of roughly 7 to 12 cycles was run. MiXCR, run by TCRdb on the 5' RACE reads, gives a single entry per CDR3 protein. The table records around 1,100,000 distinct CDR3 sequences, around two fifths of them present only once.

The chain combines TRBV5-8 with TRBJ2-3; 8 bases are shared with TRBD2. The sequence was obtained from a man aged 18 to 29 in good health. Material: blood. The CDR3 bases are TGTGCCAGCAGCCGGGGGGGATGGCAGGGCCCCACAGATACGCAGTATTTT. Translating gives CASSRGGWQGPTDTQYF.